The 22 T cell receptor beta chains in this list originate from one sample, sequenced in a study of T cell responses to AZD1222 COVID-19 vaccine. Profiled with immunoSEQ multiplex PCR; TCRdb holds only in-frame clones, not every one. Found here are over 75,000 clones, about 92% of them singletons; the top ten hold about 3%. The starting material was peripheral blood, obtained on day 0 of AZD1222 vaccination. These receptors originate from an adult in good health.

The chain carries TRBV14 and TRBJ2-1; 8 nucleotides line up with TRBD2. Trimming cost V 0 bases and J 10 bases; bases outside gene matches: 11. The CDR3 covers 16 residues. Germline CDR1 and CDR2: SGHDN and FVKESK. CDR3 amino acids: CASSQEARGRRHEQFF. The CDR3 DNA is TGTGCCAGCAGCCAAGAGGCCCGCGGGAGGCGTCACGAGCAGTTCTTC.

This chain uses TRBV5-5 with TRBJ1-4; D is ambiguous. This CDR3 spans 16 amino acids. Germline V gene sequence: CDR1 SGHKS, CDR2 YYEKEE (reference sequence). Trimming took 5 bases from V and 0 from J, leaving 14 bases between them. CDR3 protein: CASSPGPSTTNEKLFF. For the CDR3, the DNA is TGTGCCAGCAGTCCCGGGCCTTCAACAACTAATGAAAAACTGTTTTTT.

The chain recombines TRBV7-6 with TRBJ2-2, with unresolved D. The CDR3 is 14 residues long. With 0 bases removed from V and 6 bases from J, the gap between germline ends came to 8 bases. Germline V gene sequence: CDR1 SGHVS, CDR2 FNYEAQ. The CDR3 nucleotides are TGTGCCAGCAGCTTAGCGTCGAGTCCCGGGGAGCTGTTTTTT. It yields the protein CASSLASSPGELFF. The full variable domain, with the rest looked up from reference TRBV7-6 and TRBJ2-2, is GAGVSQSPRYKVTKRGQDVALRCDPISGHVSLYWYRQALGQGPEFLTYFNYEAQQDKSGLPNDRFSAERPEGSISTLTIQRTEQRDSAMYRCASSLASSPGELFFGEGSRLTVL.

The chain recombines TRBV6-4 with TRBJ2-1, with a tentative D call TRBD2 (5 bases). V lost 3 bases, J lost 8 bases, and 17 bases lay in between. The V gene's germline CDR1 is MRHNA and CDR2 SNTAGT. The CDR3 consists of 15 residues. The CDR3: CASSDESGSLHEQFF. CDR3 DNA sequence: TGTGCCAGCAGTGATGAATCGGGAAGCCTACATGAGCAGTTCTTC.

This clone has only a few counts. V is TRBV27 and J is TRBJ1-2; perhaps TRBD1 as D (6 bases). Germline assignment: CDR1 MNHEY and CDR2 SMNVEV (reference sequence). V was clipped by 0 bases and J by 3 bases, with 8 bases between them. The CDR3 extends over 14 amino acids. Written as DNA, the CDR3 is TGTGCCAGCAGTTTATCGGAGGGGGACTATGGCTACACCTTC. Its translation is CASSLSEGDYGYTF.

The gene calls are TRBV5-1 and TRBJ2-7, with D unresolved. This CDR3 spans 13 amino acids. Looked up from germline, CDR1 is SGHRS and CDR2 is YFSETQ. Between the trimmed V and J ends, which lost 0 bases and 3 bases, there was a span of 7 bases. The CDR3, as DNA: TGCGCCAGCAGCTTGGAGGCTAGCTACGAGCAGTACTTC. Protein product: CASSLEASYEQYF.

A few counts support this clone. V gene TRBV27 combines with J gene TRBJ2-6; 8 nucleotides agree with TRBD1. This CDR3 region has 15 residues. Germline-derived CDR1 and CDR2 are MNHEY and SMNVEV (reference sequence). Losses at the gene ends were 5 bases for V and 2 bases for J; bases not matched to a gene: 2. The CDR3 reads CASSETGAGANVLTF. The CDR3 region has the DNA TGTGCCAGCAGTGAGACAGGGGCTGGGGCCAACGTCCTGACTTTC.

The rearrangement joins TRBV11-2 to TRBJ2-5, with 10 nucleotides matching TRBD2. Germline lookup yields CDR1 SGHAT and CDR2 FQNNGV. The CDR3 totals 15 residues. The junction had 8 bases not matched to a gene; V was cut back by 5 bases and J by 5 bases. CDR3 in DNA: TGTGCCAGCAGCCTAGCGGGAGTCTCGATCGAGACCCAGTACTTC. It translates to CASSLAGVSIETQYF.

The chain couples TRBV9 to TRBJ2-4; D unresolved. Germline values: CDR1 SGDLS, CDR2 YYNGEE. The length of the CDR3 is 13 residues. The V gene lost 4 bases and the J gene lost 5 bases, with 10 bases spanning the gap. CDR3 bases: TGTGCCAGCAGCACCTTGGGCCAAAACATTCAGTACTTC. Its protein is CASSTLGQNIQYF.

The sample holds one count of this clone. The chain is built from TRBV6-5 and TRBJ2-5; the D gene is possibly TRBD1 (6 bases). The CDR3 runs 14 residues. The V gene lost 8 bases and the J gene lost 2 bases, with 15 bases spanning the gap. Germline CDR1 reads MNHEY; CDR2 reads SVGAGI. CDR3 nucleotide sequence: TGTGCCAGCGGGGGCTGGCCGGAACAAGAGACCCAGTACTTC. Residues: CASGGWPEQETQYF.

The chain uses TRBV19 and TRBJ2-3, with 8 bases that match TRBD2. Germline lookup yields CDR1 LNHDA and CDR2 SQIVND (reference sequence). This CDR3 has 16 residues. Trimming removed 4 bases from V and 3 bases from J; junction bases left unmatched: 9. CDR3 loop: CASSNQLAVLTDTQYF. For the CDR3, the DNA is TGTGCCAGTAGTAACCAACTAGCGGTCCTGACAGATACGCAGTATTTT.

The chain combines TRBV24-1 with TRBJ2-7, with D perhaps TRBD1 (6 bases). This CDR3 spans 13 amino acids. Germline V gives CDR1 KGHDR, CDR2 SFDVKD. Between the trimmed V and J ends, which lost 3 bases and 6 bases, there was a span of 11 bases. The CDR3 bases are TGTGCCACCAGTGATAGTATAGGGGGCGAGCAGTACTTC. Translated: CATSDSIGGEQYF.

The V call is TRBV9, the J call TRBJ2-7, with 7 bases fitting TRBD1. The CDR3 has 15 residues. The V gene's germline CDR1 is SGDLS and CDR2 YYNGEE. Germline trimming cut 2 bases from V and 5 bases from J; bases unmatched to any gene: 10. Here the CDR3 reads CASSVSGTAVHEQYF. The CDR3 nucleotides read TGTGCCAGCAGCGTTTCCGGGACAGCAGTCCACGAGCAGTACTTC.

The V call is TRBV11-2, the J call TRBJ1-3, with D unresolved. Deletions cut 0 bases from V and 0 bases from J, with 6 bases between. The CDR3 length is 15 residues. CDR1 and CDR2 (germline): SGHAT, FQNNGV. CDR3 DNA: TGTGCCAGCAGCTTAGATTTAGCCTCTGGAAACACCATATATTTT. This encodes CASSLDLASGNTIYF.

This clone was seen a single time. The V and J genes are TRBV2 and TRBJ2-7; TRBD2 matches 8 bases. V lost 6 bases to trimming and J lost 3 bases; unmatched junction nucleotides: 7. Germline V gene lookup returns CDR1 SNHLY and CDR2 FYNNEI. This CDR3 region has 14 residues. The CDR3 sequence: CASSGAGGIYEQYF. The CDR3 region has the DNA TGTGCCAGCAGCGGGGCGGGAGGTATCTACGAGCAGTACTTC. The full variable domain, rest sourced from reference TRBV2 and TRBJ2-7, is EPEVTQTPSHQVTQMGQEVILRCVPISNHLYFYWYRQILGQKVEFLVSFYNNEISEKSEIFDDQFSVERPDGSNFTLKIRSTKLEDSAMYFCASSGAGGIYEQYFGPGTRLTVT.

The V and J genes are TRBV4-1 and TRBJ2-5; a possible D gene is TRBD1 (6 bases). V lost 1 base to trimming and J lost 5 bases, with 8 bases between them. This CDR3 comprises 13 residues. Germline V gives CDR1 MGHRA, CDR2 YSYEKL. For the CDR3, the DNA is TGCGCCAGCAGCCAAGCAGGGGTTGAGACCCAGTACTTC. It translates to CASSQAGVETQYF.

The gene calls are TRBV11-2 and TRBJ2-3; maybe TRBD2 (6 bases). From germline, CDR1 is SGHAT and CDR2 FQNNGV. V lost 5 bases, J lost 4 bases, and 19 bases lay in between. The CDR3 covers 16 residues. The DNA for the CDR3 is TGTGCCAGCAGCCCCATCACGACTAGAAGTGCAGATACGCAGTATTTT. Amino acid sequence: CASSPITTRSADTQYF.

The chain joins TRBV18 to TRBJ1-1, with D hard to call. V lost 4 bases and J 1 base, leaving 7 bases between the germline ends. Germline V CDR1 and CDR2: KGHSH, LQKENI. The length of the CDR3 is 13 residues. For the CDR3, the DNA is TGTGCCAGCTCACAGGAGCCGAACACTGAAGCTTTCTTT. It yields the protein CASSQEPNTEAFF.

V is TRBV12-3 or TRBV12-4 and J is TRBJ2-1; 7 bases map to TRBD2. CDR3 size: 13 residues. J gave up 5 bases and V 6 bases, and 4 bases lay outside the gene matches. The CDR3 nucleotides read TGTGCCAGCAGCCCCCGGGAGGACAATGAGCAGTTCTTC. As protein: CASSPREDNEQFF.

The CDR3 region has the DNA TGTGCCAGCAGCCAAGATTTTCGGGGCAATGAGCAGTTCTTC. This gives the protein CASSQDFRGNEQFF. This chain connects TRBV14 to TRBJ2-1; perhaps TRBD2 as D (5 bases). The CDR3 length is 14 residues. Germline CDR1 SGHDN, CDR2 FVKESK. Trimming cost V 0 bases and J 6 bases, with 9 bases left between them.

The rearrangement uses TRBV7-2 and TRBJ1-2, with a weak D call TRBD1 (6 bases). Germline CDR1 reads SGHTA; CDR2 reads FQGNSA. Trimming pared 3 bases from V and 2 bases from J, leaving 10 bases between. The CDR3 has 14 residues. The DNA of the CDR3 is TGTGCCAGCAGCTTCGGACAGCTGAACTATGGCTACACCTTC. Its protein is CASSFGQLNYGYTF.

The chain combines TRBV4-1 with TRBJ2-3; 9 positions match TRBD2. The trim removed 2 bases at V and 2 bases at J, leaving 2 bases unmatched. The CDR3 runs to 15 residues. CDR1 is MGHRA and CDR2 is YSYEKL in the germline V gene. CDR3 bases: TGCGCCAGCAGCCAACTAGCGGGGTTCACAGATACGCAGTATTTT. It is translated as CASSQLAGFTDTQYF.